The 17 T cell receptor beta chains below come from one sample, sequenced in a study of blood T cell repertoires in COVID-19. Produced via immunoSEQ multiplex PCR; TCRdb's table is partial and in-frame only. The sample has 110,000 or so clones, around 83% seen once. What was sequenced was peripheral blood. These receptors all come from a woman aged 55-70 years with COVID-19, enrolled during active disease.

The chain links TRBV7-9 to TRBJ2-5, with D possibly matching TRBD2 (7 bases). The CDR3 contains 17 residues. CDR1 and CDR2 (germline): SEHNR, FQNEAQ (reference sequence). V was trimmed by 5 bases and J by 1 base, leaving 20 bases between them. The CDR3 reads CASSPWGGFRSQETQYF. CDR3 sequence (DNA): TGTGCCAGCAGCCCCTGGGGGGGCTTTAGGTCCCAAGAGACCCAGTACTTC.

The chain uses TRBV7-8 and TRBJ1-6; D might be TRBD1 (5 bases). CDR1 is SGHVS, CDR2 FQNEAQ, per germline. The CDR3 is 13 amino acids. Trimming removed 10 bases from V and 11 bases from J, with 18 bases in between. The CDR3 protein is CATQIGGLAPLHF. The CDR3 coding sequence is TGTGCCACCCAGATCGGGGGACTGGCACCCCTCCACTTT.

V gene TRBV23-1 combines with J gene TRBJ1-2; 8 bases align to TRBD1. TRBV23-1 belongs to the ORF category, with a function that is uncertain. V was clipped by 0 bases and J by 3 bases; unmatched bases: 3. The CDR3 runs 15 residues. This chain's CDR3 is CASSQSRGRDYGYTF. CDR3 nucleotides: TGCGCCAGCAGTCAATCCAGGGGGCGCGACTATGGCTACACCTTC.

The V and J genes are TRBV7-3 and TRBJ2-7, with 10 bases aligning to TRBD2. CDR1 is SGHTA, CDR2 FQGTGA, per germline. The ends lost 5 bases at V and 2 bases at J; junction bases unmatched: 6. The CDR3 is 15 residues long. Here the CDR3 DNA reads TGTGCCAGCAGCCAGCTAGCGGGGGCGGCCTACGAGCAGTACTTC. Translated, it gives CASSQLAGAAYEQYF.

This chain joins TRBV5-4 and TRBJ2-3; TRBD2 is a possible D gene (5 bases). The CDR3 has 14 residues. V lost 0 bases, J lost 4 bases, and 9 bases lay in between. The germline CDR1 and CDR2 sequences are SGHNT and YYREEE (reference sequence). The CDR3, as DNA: TGTGCCAGCAGCTTGGGTTCCGGGGCAGATACGCAGTATTTT. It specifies CASSLGSGADTQYF.

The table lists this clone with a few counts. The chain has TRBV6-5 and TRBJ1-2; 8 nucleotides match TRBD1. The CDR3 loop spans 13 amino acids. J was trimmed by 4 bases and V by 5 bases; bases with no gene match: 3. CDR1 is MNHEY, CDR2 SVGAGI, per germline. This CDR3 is CASSRTGTYGYTF. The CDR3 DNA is TGTGCCAGCAGTAGGACAGGGACCTATGGCTACACCTTC.

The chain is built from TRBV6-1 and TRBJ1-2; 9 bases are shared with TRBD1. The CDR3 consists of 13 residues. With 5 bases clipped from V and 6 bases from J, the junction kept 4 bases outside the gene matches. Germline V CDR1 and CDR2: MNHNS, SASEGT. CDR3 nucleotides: TGTGCCAGCAGTCAACAGGGGGCGGATGGCTACACCTTC. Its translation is CASSQQGADGYTF.

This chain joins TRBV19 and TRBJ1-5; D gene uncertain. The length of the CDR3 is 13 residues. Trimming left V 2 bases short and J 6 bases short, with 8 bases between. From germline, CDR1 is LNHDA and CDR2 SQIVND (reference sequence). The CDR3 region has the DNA TGTGCCAGTAGTATAAACCCGGGTCAGCCCCAGCATTTT. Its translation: CASSINPGQPQHF.

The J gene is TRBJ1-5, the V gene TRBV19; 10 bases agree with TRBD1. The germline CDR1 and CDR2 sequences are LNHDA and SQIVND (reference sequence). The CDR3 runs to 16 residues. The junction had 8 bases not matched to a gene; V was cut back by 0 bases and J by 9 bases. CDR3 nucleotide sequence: TGTGCCAGTAGTATAGAGGGGACAGGGGCGTGGGGGCCCCAGCATTTT. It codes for CASSIEGTGAWGPQHF.

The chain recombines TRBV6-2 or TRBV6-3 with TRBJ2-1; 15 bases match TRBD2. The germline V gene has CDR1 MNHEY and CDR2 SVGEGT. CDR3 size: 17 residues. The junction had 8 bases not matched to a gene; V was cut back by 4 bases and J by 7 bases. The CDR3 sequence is CASSSGTSGGSRNEQFF. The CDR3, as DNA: TGTGCCAGCAGTTCCGGGACTAGCGGGGGGTCACGGAATGAGCAGTTCTTC.

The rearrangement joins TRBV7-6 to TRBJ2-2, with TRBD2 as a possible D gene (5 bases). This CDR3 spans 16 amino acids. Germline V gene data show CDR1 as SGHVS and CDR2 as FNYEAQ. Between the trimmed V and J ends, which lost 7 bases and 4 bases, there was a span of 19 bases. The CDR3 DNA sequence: TGTGCCAGCACCCCTAGAGCCCGCGCGGGCACCGGGGAGCTGTTTTTT. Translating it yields CASTPRARAGTGELFF. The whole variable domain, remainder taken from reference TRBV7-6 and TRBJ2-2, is GAGVSQSPRYKVTKRGQDVALRCDPISGHVSLYWYRQALGQGPEFLTYFNYEAQQDKSGLPNDRFSAERPEGSISTLTIQRTEQRDSAMYRCASTPRARAGTGELFFGEGSRLTVL.

The CDR3: CASSPQGLTDTQYF. CDR3 DNA sequence: TGTGCCAGCAGCCCCCAGGGCCTCACAGATACGCAGTATTTT. The rearrangement links TRBV7-2 to TRBJ2-3; D is possibly TRBD1 (5 bases). This CDR3 has 14 amino acids. Germline V gene data show CDR1 as SGHTA and CDR2 as FQGNSA. Trimming stripped 5 bases from V and 2 bases from J, with 11 bases between.

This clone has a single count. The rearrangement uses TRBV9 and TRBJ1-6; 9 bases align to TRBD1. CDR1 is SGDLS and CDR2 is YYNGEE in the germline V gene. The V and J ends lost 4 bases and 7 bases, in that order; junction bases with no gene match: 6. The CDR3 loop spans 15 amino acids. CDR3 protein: CASSPGGQGNSPLHF. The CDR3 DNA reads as TGTGCCAGCAGCCCGGGTGGACAGGGGAATTCACCCCTCCACTTT.

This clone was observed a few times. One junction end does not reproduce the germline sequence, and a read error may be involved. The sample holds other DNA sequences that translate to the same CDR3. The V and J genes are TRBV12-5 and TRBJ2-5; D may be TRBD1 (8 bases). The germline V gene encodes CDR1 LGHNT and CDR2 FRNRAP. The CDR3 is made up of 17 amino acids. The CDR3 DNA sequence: TGTGCTAGGGGTTGGGGGGGGACAGGCGGGGAACAAGAGACCCAGTACTTC. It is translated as CARGWGGTGGEQETQYF.

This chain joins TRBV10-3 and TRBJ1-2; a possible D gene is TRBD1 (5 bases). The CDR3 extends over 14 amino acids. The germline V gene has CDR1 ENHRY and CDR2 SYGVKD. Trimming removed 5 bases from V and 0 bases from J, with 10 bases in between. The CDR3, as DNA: TGTGCCATCAGTAGCCGGGGGGCTAACTATGGCTACACCTTC. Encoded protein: CAISSRGANYGYTF.

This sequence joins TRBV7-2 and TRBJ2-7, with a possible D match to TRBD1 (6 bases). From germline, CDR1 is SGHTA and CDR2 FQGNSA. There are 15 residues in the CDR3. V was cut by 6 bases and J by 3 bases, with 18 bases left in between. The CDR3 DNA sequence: TGTGCCAGCAGAATTCAACAGGGTCCGGGCTACGAGCAGTACTTC. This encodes CASRIQQGPGYEQYF.

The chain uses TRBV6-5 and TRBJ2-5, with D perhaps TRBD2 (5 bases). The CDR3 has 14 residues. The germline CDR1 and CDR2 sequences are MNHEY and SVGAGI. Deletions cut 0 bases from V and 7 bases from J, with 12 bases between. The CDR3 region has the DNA TGTGCCAGCAGTTACTCGCCGGGGTGGGGGACCCAGTACTTC. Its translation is CASSYSPGWGTQYF.